The 18 T cell receptor beta chains in this list originate from one sample, sequenced in a study of graft-versus-host responses after intestinal transplantation. The assay was immunoSEQ multiplex PCR, and TCRdb's table has in-frame clones only and misses some. This table has some 50,000 clones, roughly 83% appearing once. These TCRs' antigens remain unknown. Sequenced material: unstimulated CD4+ T cells sorted from spleen or lymph node cells, taken before transplant. The receptors come from a human donor who was the organ donor for an intestinal transplant.

CDR3 nucleotides: TGTGCCAGCTCACCCACGACAGGGAGCTATGGCTACACCTTC. It yields the protein CASSPTTGSYGYTF. The chain carries TRBV18 and TRBJ1-2, with 7 bases fitting TRBD1. Germline V lookup: CDR1 KGHSH, CDR2 LQKENI. The V gene end was trimmed by 3 bases and the J gene end by 4 bases; junction bases not matched to a gene: 5. This CDR3 spans 14 amino acids.

V and J are TRBV30 and TRBJ2-1; D might be TRBD2 (5 bases). There are 14 residues in the CDR3. Trimming shortened V by 2 bases and J by 3 bases, and 11 bases separated the two germline ends. CDR1 and CDR2 (germline): GTSNPN, SVGIG (reference sequence). In nucleotides, the CDR3 is TGTGCCTGGAGTCGCGGGTCCTACTACAATGAGCAGTTCTTC. Translation: CAWSRGSYYNEQFF. Full variable domain (outside the CDR3, taken from reference TRBV30 and TRBJ2-1): SQTIHQWPATLVQPVGSPLSLECTVEGTSNPNLYWYRQAAGRGLQLLFYSVGIGQISSEVPQNLSASRPQDRQFILSSKKLLLSDSGFYLCAWSRGSYYNEQFFGPGTRLTVL.

The chain is built from TRBV15 and TRBJ2-5; the match to TRBD1 covers 8 bases. Germline V CDR1 and CDR2: LNHNV, YYDKDF (reference sequence). The CDR3 is made up of 14 amino acids. The V and J ends lost 3 bases and 4 bases, in that order; junction bases with no gene match: 4. This CDR3 reads CATSRNRGTETQYF. CDR3 in DNA: TGTGCCACCAGCAGGAACAGGGGGACAGAGACCCAGTACTTC.

The chain couples TRBV19 to TRBJ2-7; D might be TRBD1 (5 bases). V shed 3 bases and J shed 3 bases, with 6 bases lying between them. CDR3 size: 12 residues. Germline V gene lookup returns CDR1 LNHDA and CDR2 SQIVND (reference sequence). The CDR3 DNA is TGTGCCAGTAGTATCGGACACTACGAGCAGTACTTC. It translates to CASSIGHYEQYF.

This chain links TRBV5-1 with TRBJ2-5; TRBD2 agrees at 7 bases. Germline V gene sequence: CDR1 SGHRS, CDR2 YFSETQ. The CDR3 spans 15 residues. V trimming: 0 bases; J trimming: 1 base; junction bases outside the gene matches: 3. The CDR3 nucleotides read TGCGCCAGCAGCTTGGGTAGCGGGTCCCAAGAGACCCAGTACTTC. This translates into CASSLGSGSQETQYF.

This clone was seen a few times. The chain has TRBV6-5 and TRBJ1-3; no firm D call. Trimming stripped 6 bases from V and 4 bases from J, with 10 bases between. The CDR3 runs to 13 residues. In germline, CDR1 is MNHEY, CDR2 SVGAGI. The CDR3 protein is CASRRLLGNTIYF. CDR3 nucleotides: TGTGCCAGCAGACGACTACTCGGAAACACCATATATTTT.

This clone turned up a few times. The rearrangement links TRBV7-9 to TRBJ2-5; 13 bases line up with TRBD2. Losses at the gene ends were 5 bases for V and 1 base for J; bases not matched to a gene: 4. This CDR3 contains 16 residues. Germline loops: CDR1 SEHNR, CDR2 FQNEAQ (reference sequence). For the CDR3, the DNA is TGTGCCAGCAGCCCCGGACTAGCGGGGGTCCAAGAGACCCAGTACTTC. Translating it yields CASSPGLAGVQETQYF.

The rearrangement joins TRBV30 to TRBJ1-1; D is unclear. This CDR3 is 15 amino acids long. Per the germline V gene, CDR1 is GTSNPN and CDR2 is SVGIG (reference sequence). Trimming took off 4 bases at V and 0 bases at J, with 15 bases between the two ends. The chain's CDR3 is CAWTNTRKVNTEAFF. In DNA, the CDR3 is TGTGCCTGGACTAACACCCGAAAAGTGAACACTGAAGCTTTCTTT.

This clone was seen only a few times. This chain joins TRBV6-6 and TRBJ2-7; D gene uncertain. This CDR3 is 13 amino acids long. Germline CDR1 and CDR2: MNHNY and SVGAGI (reference sequence). V gave up 5 bases and J gave up 1 base, with 9 bases separating them. CDR3 DNA sequence: TGTGCCAGCAGTGCCGTGTGGTCCTACGAGCAGTACTTC. Translation gives CASSAVWSYEQYF.

V gene TRBV19 combines with J gene TRBJ1-2; D might be TRBD1 (5 bases). V was shortened by 2 bases and J by 0 bases, with 7 bases between the two germline ends. The germline gives CDR1 LNHDA, CDR2 SQIVND (reference sequence). The CDR3 spans 14 residues. The CDR3 coding sequence is TGTGCCAGTAGTATATTGACAGCTAACTATGGCTACACCTTC. As protein: CASSILTANYGYTF. The entire variable domain, with the rest obtained from reference TRBV19 and TRBJ1-2, is as follows: DGGITQSPKYLFRKEGQNVTLSCEQNLNHDAMYWYRQDPGQGLRLIYYSQIVNDFQKGDIAEGYSVSREKKESFPLTVTSAQKNPTAFYLCASSILTANYGYTFGSGTRLTVV.

Only one count was recorded for this clone. V is TRBV18 and J is TRBJ1-1; 7 nucleotides match TRBD1. After removal of 6 bases from V and 1 base from J, the junction contained 8 bases not matched to a gene. The CDR3 contains 15 residues. The germline V gene encodes CDR1 KGHSH and CDR2 LQKENI. The CDR3 region is CASSPTGTANTEAFF. In DNA, the CDR3 is TGTGCCAGCTCTCCAACCGGGACAGCGAACACTGAAGCTTTCTTT.

V gene TRBV4-1 combines with J gene TRBJ2-3, with D unclear. CDR3 size: 14 residues. V was pared by 4 bases and J by 5 bases, with 13 bases between. Germline CDR1 and CDR2: MGHRA and YSYEKL. CDR3 in DNA: TGCGCCAGCAGCCCCAACGTGGGTCAAGATACGCAGTATTTT. Its protein product is CASSPNVGQDTQYF.

V and J are TRBV5-6 and TRBJ2-3; D not certain. Trimming left V 1 base short and J 5 bases short, with 2 bases between. From germline, CDR1 is SGHDT and CDR2 YYEEEE. The CDR3 loop spans 11 amino acids. CDR3 in DNA: TGTGCCAGCAGCTTGCAAGATACGCAGTATTTT. Protein product: CASSLQDTQYF.

V usage is TRBV29-1 and J usage is TRBJ2-7; D is tentatively TRBD1 or TRBD2 (5 bases each). Germline V gene data show CDR1 as SQVTM and CDR2 as ANQGSEA. Trimming took off 3 bases at V and 1 base at J, with 10 bases between the two ends. The CDR3 is 13 residues long. This CDR3 reads CSVDRDGSYEQYF. In DNA, the CDR3 is TGCAGCGTTGACAGGGACGGGTCCTACGAGCAGTACTTC.

J is TRBJ2-1 and V is TRBV23-1, with D possibly matching TRBD1 (5 bases). TRBV23-1 is an open reading frame, and its role is uncertain. The CDR3 is 17 residues long. Trimming stripped 0 bases from V and 0 bases from J, with 12 bases between. This CDR3 is CASSQSARASSYNEQFF. CDR3 nucleotide sequence: TGCGCCAGCAGTCAATCGGCCAGGGCCAGCTCCTACAATGAGCAGTTCTTC.

The chain recombines TRBV5-8 with TRBJ2-7, with D possibly being TRBD1 (6 bases). The CDR3 runs to 16 residues. V gave up 2 bases and J gave up 2 bases, with 17 bases separating them. CDR1 is SGHTS and CDR2 is YDEGEE in the germline V gene. The CDR3 region is CASSLPRGKVAYEQYF. CDR3 sequence (DNA): TGTGCCAGCAGCTTACCCAGGGGTAAAGTTGCCTACGAGCAGTACTTC.

The gene calls are TRBV18 and TRBJ1-1; 7 bases match TRBD1. The junction had 8 bases not matched to a gene; V was cut back by 3 bases and J by 1 base. This CDR3 has 16 residues. Germline V lookup: CDR1 KGHSH, CDR2 LQKENI. As DNA, the CDR3 is TGTGCCAGCTCACCCAACCTGGGACAGACGAACACTGAAGCTTTCTTT. Translating it yields CASSPNLGQTNTEAFF.

V is TRBV7-2 and J is TRBJ1-2, with unresolved D. Trimming shortened V by 1 base and J by 4 bases, and 7 bases separated the two germline ends. CDR1 SGHTA and CDR2 FQGNSA come from the germline V gene. This CDR3 region has 13 residues. The CDR3 loop is CASSLGRSYGYTF. The CDR3 DNA reads TGTGCCAGCAGCTTAGGTCGGAGCTATGGCTACACCTTC. The full variable domain, rest sourced from reference TRBV7-2 and TRBJ1-2, is GAGVSQSPSNKVTEKGKDVELRCDPISGHTALYWYRQSLGQGLEFLIYFQGNSAPDKSGLPSDRFSAERTGGSVSTLTIQRTQQEDSAVYLCASSLGRSYGYTFGSGTRLTVV.